This T cell receptor beta chain was captured in a study of CD8 T cells in ankylosing spondylitis. Study outcomes and limitations: Disease-linked clones reportedly showed significant enrichment in matched ankylosing spondylitis synovial fluid.

Each CDR3 protein gets one entry after TCRdb re-called the 5' RACE reads with MiXCR. The sample yields around 150,000 distinct CDR3 sequences, roughly 44% seen once. This clonotype has just a few counts. What it recognizes is unknown. CDR1 and CDR2 from the germline V gene are DFQATT and SNEGSKA (reference sequence). V lost 0 bases and J lost 3, with 15 bases in between. This CDR3 comprises 15 residues. Source material: synovial fluid, either unsorted or a sorted T cell fraction (not recorded which). The TCR originated in a male donor with ankylosing spondylitis. The chain has TRBV20-1 and TRBJ2-7; weak D call: TRBD1 (5 bases). CDR3 residues: CSARDLGQDYYEQYF. The CDR3 bases are TGCAGTGCTAGAGATCTGGGGCAGGATTACTACGAGCAGTACTTC.